This is a list of T cell receptor beta chains from one sample in a study of OX40 agonist ivuxolimab in advanced cancers. Repertoires were generated with immunoSEQ multiplex PCR, while TCRdb's copy carries only in-frame clones and drops some. The sample contains more than 80,000 clones, around 90% of which appear only once. This specimen was CD4+ or CD8+ T cells sorted from blood, taken in a trial of the OX40 agonist ivuxolimab. Receptors originate from an adult with an advanced solid tumor such as melanoma, head and neck, liver or kidney cancer. Each CDR3 is given with its conserved first and last residue. The order of the fields is D gene, clone size, V gene, J gene, CDR3 DNA, CDR3 protein. The D gene is left open where the match is weak. Clone sizes are given selectively: once, few, many, or a class where the clone is expanded.

NA	once	TRBV6-4	TRBJ2-2	TGTGCCAGCAGCGAACAGGTGAACACCGGGGAGCTGTTTTTT	CASSEQVNTGELFF
NA	NA	TRBV5-6	TRBJ1-5	TGTGCCAGCAGCTTGGGGACCGATCAGCCCCAGCATTTT	CASSLGTDQPQHF
NA	NA	TRBV7-2	TRBJ1-5	TGTGCCAGCAGCTTAGCCCCGACAGATCAGCCCCAGCATTTT	CASSLAPTDQPQHF
NA	NA	TRBV7-2	TRBJ2-3	TGTGCCAGCAGCCCCTTTTTCAGGGGGGCGGCGCAGTATTTT	CASSPFFRGAAQYF
NA	NA	TRBV18	TRBJ2-5	TGTGCCAGCTCACCGGGTCATCAAGAGACCCAGTACTTC	CASSPGHQETQYF
NA	NA	TRBV7-2	TRBJ2-1	TGTGCCAGCAGTCGGGACCTGGGGGAGCAGTTCTTC	CASSRDLGEQFF
NA	NA	TRBV30	TRBJ2-5	TGTGCCTGGGGCCTTGATGGAGGGCCGGGGACCCAGTACTTC	CAWGLDGGPGTQYF
TRBD1	NA	TRBV10-3	TRBJ1-2	TGTGCCATCAGACAAGAGGGACAGAGAGATGGCTACACCTTC	CAIRQEGQRDGYTF
NA	NA	TRBV4-1	TRBJ2-2	TGCGCCAGCAGCCTTCGGAGCGGGGAGCTGTTTTTT	CASSLRSGELFF
NA	NA	TRBV28	TRBJ1-2	TGTGCCACCCGTCCCAGTTCATCCCATGGCTACACCTTC	CATRPSSSHGYTF
TRBD1	once	TRBV30	TRBJ1-2	TGTGCCTGGAGTGGGGACAGGGGCTATGGCTACACCTTC	CAWSGDRGYGYTF
NA	NA	TRBV5-4	TRBJ2-7	TGTGCCAGCAGCTTCGCAGGGAAATACGAGCAGTACTTC	CASSFAGKYEQYF
NA	few	TRBV2	TRBJ1-5	TGTGCCAGCAACATTCAAGGGGGCAATCAGCCCCAGCATTTT	CASNIQGGNQPQHF
TRBD1	once	TRBV6-5	TRBJ2-7	TGTGCCAGCAGCCGACGGGGACAGGGAGGCTACGAGCAGTACTTC	CASSRRGQGGYEQYF
TRBD1	NA	TRBV19	TRBJ2-3	TGTGCCAGTAGTACCGACAGGGCCACAGATACGCAGTATTTT	CASSTDRATDTQYF
NA	NA	TRBV18	TRBJ1-1	TGTGCCAGCGCAGAGGGGTCCTGGAACACTGAAGCTTTCTTT	CASAEGSWNTEAFF
NA	NA	TRBV10-3	TRBJ2-5	TGTGCCATCAGTGATCGGGGGGCCGGTGAGACCCAGTACTTC	CAISDRGAGETQYF
NA	few	TRBV10-3	TRBJ1-2	TGTGCCATCAGTAATACAGGGTTAGGCTACACCTTC	CAISNTGLGYTF
TRBD1	NA	TRBV4-2	TRBJ2-7	TGTGCCAGCAGCCAAGAGAAGTCCGCAGGGGGCCTCTCCTACGAGCAGTACTTC	CASSQEKSAGGLSYEQYF
NA	few	TRBV5-4	TRBJ2-2	TGTGCCAGCAGCTCCCAAGGGGTTCCCGGGGAGCTGTTTTTT	CASSSQGVPGELFF
TRBD2	NA	TRBV10-3	TRBJ2-3	TGTGCCATCAGTGGGGGGGGTCCAGGGACAGATACGCAGTATTTT	CAISGGGPGTDTQYF
NA	NA	TRBV5-5	TRBJ1-5	TGTGCCAGCAGCTGGGAACAGGGCAATCAGCCCCAGCATTTT	CASSWEQGNQPQHF